This TCR beta chain originates from a study of cytomegalovirus exposure and HLA in healthy donors. Study in general: Researchers previously reported finding fewer than 140 million unique TCR beta sequences from 150 million to 200 million T cells.

Findings and caveats of the study: Through in vitro validation, a few CMV-associated chains were shown to be specific for CMV antigens. Researchers reported in a later analysis that a missense DCLRE1C variant was tied to TCR beta V- and J-gene trimming.

As regards this clone: The antigen remains undetermined.

With 60 Vbeta and 13 Jbeta primers, the PCR was carried out. The method was immunoSEQ multiplex PCR; TCRdb's version includes in-frame clones alone and lacks a portion of them. Here the sample spans around 150,000 clones, about 82% being singletons. This sequence was found in a male donor in good health and CMV-seronegative. Sample: PBMCs.

CDR3: CASSPYEVPIYYNYGYTF. The CDR3, as DNA: TGTGCCAGCAGCCCCTATGAGGTCCCCATTTATTATAACTATGGCTACACCTTC. This rearrangement joins TRBV7-6 to TRBJ1-2, with D unresolved. There are 18 residues in the CDR3. CDR1 is SGHVS, CDR2 FNYEAQ, per germline. The ends were cut back, 5 bases at V and 1 base at J, with 23 bases in the middle.